Below are 27 T cell receptor beta chains sequenced from a single sample in a study of identical twins. TCRdb passed the 5' RACE reads through MiXCR, listing each CDR3 protein once. The profile shows hundreds of thousands of distinct CDR3 sequences, over 8.5% of them singletons. These same records also appear under a second study, on yellow fever vaccine responses in identical twins.

Material: PBMCs. These receptors came from a woman aged 18-29 years in good health.

The J gene is TRBJ2-3, the V gene TRBV10-2; possibly TRBD1 or TRBD2 for D (5 bases each). The CDR3 is 13 residues long. V shed 4 bases and J shed 5 bases, with 10 bases lying between them. CDR1 is WSHSY, CDR2 SAAADI, per germline. The CDR3, as DNA: TGCGCCAGCAGTGGGGGGATGGAAGATACGCAGTATTTT. Translated: CASSGGMEDTQYF.

This clonotype was detected only a few times. This chain links TRBV6-2 or TRBV6-3 with TRBJ1-5; TRBD1 aligns across 10 bases. The ends lost 6 bases at V and 7 bases at J; junction bases unmatched: 6. Per germline, CDR1 MNHEY and CDR2 SVGEGT. The CDR3 loop spans 14 amino acids. CDR3 loop: CASSTGQGGQPQHF. In DNA form, the CDR3 reads TGTGCCAGCAGCACTGGACAGGGGGGGCAGCCCCAGCATTTT.

This sequence joins TRBV28 and TRBJ1-1; D is ambiguous. The V gene's germline CDR1 is MDHEN and CDR2 SYDVKM. The CDR3 contains 13 residues. Trimming removed 6 bases at V and 0 bases at J, with 8 bases between. The CDR3 coding sequence is TGTGCCAGCAGATCCACAGTGAACACTGAAGCTTTCTTT. This gives the protein CASRSTVNTEAFF.

Many counts were recorded for this clonotype. In DNA, the CDR3 is TGTGCCAGCAGCTTGGCGGCGGGGGCGAACATTCAGTACTTC. Translating gives CASSLAAGANIQYF. V is TRBV5-6 and J is TRBJ2-4; the D gene is possibly TRBD2 (7 bases). The CDR3 extends over 14 amino acids. Trimming stripped 0 bases from V and 7 bases from J, with 11 bases between. Per germline, CDR1 SGHDT and CDR2 YYEEEE.

The genes are TRBV24-1 and TRBJ2-1; either TRBD1 or TRBD2 may supply D (5 bases each). V dropped 3 bases and J dropped 9 bases, with 20 bases sitting between them. The CDR3 sequence is 16 residues long. CDR1 is KGHDR, CDR2 SFDVKD, per germline. The CDR3, as DNA: TGTGCCACCAGTGATGACACGAGGGCCAGGGTCGGTGAGCAGTTCTTC. It translates to CATSDDTRARVGEQFF.

There are many counts of this clonotype. This chain connects TRBV12-3 or TRBV12-4 to TRBJ2-2; 11 bases align to TRBD2. The CDR3 sequence is 16 residues long. Germline trimming cut 6 bases from V and 5 bases from J; bases unmatched to any gene: 8. This chain's CDR3 is CASRAPGLAETGELFF. CDR3 in DNA: TGTGCCAGCAGGGCCCCGGGACTAGCGGAAACCGGGGAGCTGTTTTTT.

This clonotype was found many times. The chain joins TRBV6-2 or TRBV6-3 to TRBJ2-1; weak D call: TRBD1 (5 bases). V was shortened by 6 bases and J by 6 bases, with 9 bases between the two germline ends. The CDR3 has 12 residues. Germline values: CDR1 MNHEY, CDR2 SVGEGT. CDR3 residues: CASSLTVNEQFF. The CDR3 DNA is TGTGCCAGCAGCTTGACAGTCAATGAGCAGTTCTTC.

This clonotype was observed many times. The gene calls are TRBV12-3 or TRBV12-4 and TRBJ2-3, with D maybe TRBD2 (6 bases). This CDR3 is 15 amino acids long. Between the trimmed V and J ends, which lost 6 bases and 1 base, there was a span of 14 bases. The CDR3 protein is CASSPTGVRTDTQYF. DNA of the CDR3: TGTGCCAGCAGCCCTACGGGAGTCCGCACAGATACGCAGTATTTT.

The table lists this clonotype with a few counts. The J gene is TRBJ2-3, the V gene TRBV12-3 or TRBV12-4, with D maybe TRBD1 (6 bases). CDR3 length: 15 residues. Trimming removed 0 bases from V and 4 bases from J, with 11 bases in between. CDR3 residues: CASSLAGEGADTQYF. CDR3 sequence (DNA): TGTGCCAGCAGTTTAGCGGGAGAGGGGGCAGATACGCAGTATTTT.

This sequence joins TRBV5-1 and TRBJ1-1; possibly TRBD1 for D (6 bases). Trimming left V 0 bases short and J 4 bases short, with 10 bases between. The CDR3 runs to 14 residues. Germline CDR1 reads SGHRS; CDR2 reads YFSETQ. The CDR3 DNA is TGCGCCAGCAGCTTGGCAGGGGTTACCACTGAAGCTTTCTTT. Protein: CASSLAGVTTEAFF.

The chain links TRBV7-9 to TRBJ2-1; D is unclear. Trimming pared 5 bases from V and 7 bases from J, leaving 12 bases between. This CDR3 is 13 amino acids long. Germline values: CDR1 SEHNR, CDR2 FQNEAQ (reference sequence). This CDR3 reads CASSPWAVNEQFF. CDR3 sequence (DNA): TGTGCCAGCAGCCCATGGGCGGTGAATGAGCAGTTCTTC.

This clonotype showed up just a few times. V and J are TRBV12-3 or TRBV12-4 and TRBJ1-1; 7 bases map to TRBD1. Trimming cost V 7 bases and J 2 bases; bases outside gene matches: 10. This CDR3 contains 15 residues. The DNA for the CDR3 is TGTGCCAGCACCCCAGGGGGGAGTCTAAACACTGAAGCTTTCTTT. Its translation: CASTPGGSLNTEAFF.

This clonotype was seen a few times. The V gene is TRBV2, the J gene TRBJ2-1; either TRBD1 or TRBD2 may supply D (5 bases each). V dropped 8 bases and J dropped 7 bases, with 9 bases sitting between them. Germline V gene data show CDR1 as SNHLY and CDR2 as FYNNEI. There are 11 residues in the CDR3. CDR3 residues: CASLWGNEQFF. CDR3 coding DNA: TGTGCCAGCTTATGGGGGAATGAGCAGTTCTTC.

There are a few counts of this clonotype. The chain joins TRBV20-1 to TRBJ2-1; 11 bases are shared with TRBD2. The CDR3 spans 17 residues. Trimming at V came to 1 base and at J to 2 bases, leaving 7 bases not matched to a gene. Germline CDR1 DFQATT, CDR2 SNEGSKA (reference sequence). CDR3 protein: CSARVPGLAATYNEQFF. The CDR3 coding sequence is TGCAGTGCTAGAGTGCCGGGACTAGCGGCGACCTACAATGAGCAGTTCTTC.

There are many counts of this clonotype. The chain uses TRBV12-3 or TRBV12-4 and TRBJ2-7, with a tentative D call TRBD1 (5 bases). Trimming cost V 3 bases and J 1 base, with 13 bases left between them. The CDR3 has 15 residues. CDR3 residues: CASSFGLRGSYEQYF. For the CDR3, the DNA is TGTGCCAGCAGTTTTGGGTTAAGGGGTTCCTACGAGCAGTACTTC.

The chain links TRBV18 to TRBJ1-1; D unclear. CDR1 and CDR2 (germline): KGHSH, LQKENI. V gave up 3 bases and J gave up 1 base, with 12 bases separating them. CDR3 size: 15 residues. In nucleotides, the CDR3 is TGTGCCAGCTCACCCCAGTTATCAGGGAACACTGAAGCTTTCTTT. Protein: CASSPQLSGNTEAFF.

This clonotype came up a few times. The rearrangement links TRBV7-3 to TRBJ2-1; no definite D call. Germline V CDR1 and CDR2: SGHTA, FQGTGA. This CDR3 is 13 amino acids long. Deletions cut 6 bases from V and 7 bases from J, with 13 bases between. The CDR3 here is CASRDGPGNEQFF. Written as DNA, the CDR3 is TGTGCCAGCAGGGACGGCCCCGGTAATGAGCAGTTCTTC.

This clonotype has more than one count but fewer than ten. The chain employs TRBV6-1 and TRBJ1-1; D call uncertain. The CDR3 contains 16 residues. The V gene's germline CDR1 is MNHNS and CDR2 SASEGT. V lost 5 bases, J lost 0 bases, and 16 bases lay in between. CDR3 protein: CASSPFNFGMNTEAFF. CDR3 DNA: TGTGCCAGCAGTCCGTTCAACTTCGGGATGAACACTGAAGCTTTCTTT.

This clonotype was counted many times. This CDR3 reads CASSLAARGDEQYF. The CDR3 coding sequence is TGTGCCAGCAGCTTAGCAGCCAGGGGGGATGAGCAGTACTTC. V gene TRBV7-8 combines with J gene TRBJ2-7, with D maybe TRBD1 (7 bases). V was trimmed by 0 bases and J by 7 bases, leaving 13 bases between them. This CDR3 spans 14 amino acids. Germline V CDR1 and CDR2: SGHVS, FQNEAQ. The full variable domain, with the rest looked up from reference TRBV7-8 and TRBJ2-7, is GAGVSQSPRYKVAKRGQDVALRCDPISGHVSLFWYQQALGQGPEFLTYFQNEAQLDKSGLPSDRFFAERPEGSVSTLKIQRTQQEDSAVYLCASSLAARGDEQYFGPGTRLTVT.

The chain recombines TRBV6-1 with TRBJ2-1, with D perhaps TRBD2 (7 bases). The V gene's germline CDR1 is MNHNS and CDR2 SASEGT. Trimming took off 5 bases at V and 7 bases at J, with 15 bases between the two ends. The CDR3 extends over 14 amino acids. The CDR3 here is CASSPQRGANEQFF. The CDR3 region has the DNA TGTGCCAGCAGTCCCCAACGGGGGGCAAATGAGCAGTTCTTC.

V and J are TRBV11-2 and TRBJ2-3; TRBD1 agrees at 9 bases. The CDR3 extends over 16 amino acids. J was trimmed by 9 bases and V by 5 bases; bases with no gene match: 15. Germline V gives CDR1 SGHAT, CDR2 FQNNGV. The CDR3 loop is CASSHPSGQGSRTQYF. The CDR3, as DNA: TGTGCCAGCAGCCATCCCTCTGGACAGGGGTCGAGGACGCAGTATTTT.

This clonotype showed up just a few times. The chain combines TRBV5-1 with TRBJ2-4; 7 nucleotides match TRBD2. From germline, CDR1 is SGHRS and CDR2 YFSETQ. The CDR3 extends over 16 amino acids. Trimming cost V 3 bases and J 3 bases; bases outside gene matches: 9. Written as DNA, the CDR3 is TGCGCCAGCAGCTCGGGACGGGGGGAGGGCAAAAACATTCAGTACTTC. Amino acid sequence: CASSSGRGEGKNIQYF.

The chain recombines TRBV11-2 with TRBJ2-7; weak D call: TRBD1 (6 bases). The CDR3 is 13 residues long. V gave up 5 bases and J gave up 5 bases, with 13 bases separating them. Germline V gives CDR1 SGHAT, CDR2 FQNNGV. The CDR3 is CASSHGQPHEQYF. Written as DNA, the CDR3 is TGTGCCAGCAGCCACGGACAGCCCCACGAGCAGTACTTC.

A few counts support this clonotype. The rearrangement joins TRBV12-3 or TRBV12-4 to TRBJ2-3, with TRBD2 matching over 9 bases. The CDR3 consists of 18 residues. Trimming at V came to 3 bases and at J to 3 bases, leaving 13 bases not matched to a gene. The CDR3 here is CASSLRLAGLFITDTQYF. The CDR3 DNA is TGTGCCAGCAGTTTGAGGCTAGCGGGACTCTTTATAACAGATACGCAGTATTTT.

This clonotype was counted many times. This chain joins TRBV12-3 or TRBV12-4 and TRBJ2-5; 11 bases align to TRBD2. V was clipped by 5 bases and J by 4 bases; unmatched bases: 6. CDR3 length equals 15 residues. The CDR3 bases are TGTGCCAGCAGTCCCCAACTAGCGGGGGTAGAGACCCAGTACTTC. This gives the protein CASSPQLAGVETQYF.

In its sample, this clonotype was seen a few times. This rearrangement joins TRBV28 to TRBJ2-7; 11 bases fit TRBD1. Germline CDR1 MDHEN, CDR2 SYDVKM. The CDR3 totals 15 residues. V dropped 6 bases and J dropped 4; count of bases not matched to a gene: 8. CDR3 sequence: CASRRGTGGGYEQYF. CDR3 DNA: TGTGCCAGCAGGAGAGGGACAGGGGGTGGGTACGAGCAGTACTTC.

This clonotype showed up just a few times. The V gene is TRBV6-1, the J gene TRBJ2-1; the match to TRBD2 covers 9 bases. This CDR3 has 17 residues. The J segment lost 12 bases and the V segment lost 6 bases, leaving 21 bases of the junction unmatched. Germline lookup yields CDR1 MNHNS and CDR2 SASEGT. CDR3 nucleotides: TGTGCCAGCAGCCGCCGGAACGCAGCGGGAGGTGAAGGTGGGCAGTTCTTC. It yields the protein CASSRRNAAGGEGGQFF.